Below, one TCR beta chain is given with its context. This sample stems from a study of blood T cell repertoires in COVID-19. Study as a whole: Italy, Spain and the United States were the sources of the convalescent and acute COVID-19 samples.

TCRdb's table, derived via immunoSEQ multiplex PCR, lists solely in-frame clones and lacks some. The data show roughly 250,000 clones, about nine tenths seen once. This CDR3 comprises 14 residues. CDR1 and CDR2 (germline): SQVTM, ANQGSEA. V was clipped by 3 bases and J by 4 bases, with 15 bases between them. The chain links TRBV29-1 to TRBJ1-2; D is uncertain. This TCR came from a woman younger than 45 with acute COVID-19. Sequenced input: PBMCs or T cells enriched from blood (not recorded which). The CDR3 DNA reads as TGCAGCGTTGATGGCGGCGTGGGAGGCTATGGCTACACCTTC. Protein product: CSVDGGVGGYGYTF.